The clone carrying this T cell receptor beta chain has more than one count but fewer than ten. Germline V gives CDR1 LGHDT, CDR2 YNNKEL (reference sequence). The CDR3 contains 15 residues. V was shortened by 0 bases and J by 0 bases, with 7 bases between the two germline ends. These data are taken from a study of early T cells in non-severe SARS-CoV-2 infection. TCRdb itself ran the 5' RACE reads through MiXCR, one entry per CDR3 protein. The repertoire includes 65,000 to 95,000 distinct CDR3 sequences, about 17% of them detected once, and about 2.6% sits in the top ten. The sequence was collected from an adult who was a healthcare worker with PCR-confirmed SARS-CoV-2 infection or an uninfected control (not recorded which). The rearrangement uses TRBV3-1 and TRBJ2-3; D is unclear. Specimen: whole blood. As DNA, the CDR3 is TGTGCCAGCAGCCAAGATCCATCGAGCACAGATACGCAGTATTTT. Protein sequence: CASSQDPSSTDTQYF.